Following are 10 T cell receptor beta chains from one sample sequenced in a study of CD8+ T cells in alopecia areata. RNA, once extracted, was reverse transcribed into cDNA for use as the sequencing template. Some clones are missing from TCRdb's copy, which holds only in-frame ones; the method was immunoSEQ multiplex PCR. The sample holds around 120,000 clones, roughly 50% seen once. The sequencing sample was made of NKG2D-low CD8+ T cells sorted from blood. The receptors come from a human donor with alopecia areata.

The chain is built from TRBV5-1 and TRBJ1-1; no clear D. Looked up from germline, CDR1 is SGHRS and CDR2 is YFSETQ. The CDR3 contains 15 residues. Trimming shortened V by 1 base and J by 1 base, and 11 bases separated the two germline ends. The CDR3 reads CASSLLGPENTEAFF. The CDR3 DNA reads TGCGCCAGCAGCTTGCTAGGGCCGGAGAACACTGAAGCTTTCTTT.

The chain employs TRBV6-1 and TRBJ1-4; D uncertain. Germline CDR1 reads MNHNS; CDR2 reads SASEGT. V was clipped by 2 bases and J by 8 bases, with 15 bases between them. This CDR3 has 15 amino acids. The CDR3 DNA reads TGTGCCAGCAGTGAATCCGCCGAGGGAGGAGAAAAACTGTTTTTT. It encodes CASSESAEGGEKLFF.

As to this clone: At one boundary the junction diverges from the germline segment, which might be a read error. V is TRBV29-1 and J is TRBJ1-1, with D maybe TRBD1 (5 bases). The CDR3 has 14 residues. Germline CDR1 and CDR2: SQVTM and ANQGSEA. In DNA, the CDR3 is TGCAGCGTTGAAGAACCCGGGGCCCACACTGAAGTTTTCTTT. Protein product: CSVEEPGAHTEVFF.

The V and J genes are TRBV2 and TRBJ2-7; D remains unclear. V was trimmed by 0 bases and J by 3 bases, leaving 6 bases between them. The CDR3 loop spans 13 amino acids. The germline CDR1 and CDR2 sequences are SNHLY and FYNNEI. CDR3 amino acids: CASSEASYYEQYF. The CDR3 DNA reads TGTGCCAGCAGTGAAGCCAGCTACTACGAGCAGTACTTC.

The gene calls are TRBV29-1 and TRBJ2-2, with 13 bases lining up with TRBD2. This CDR3 is 14 amino acids long. Per the germline V gene, CDR1 is SQVTM and CDR2 is ANQGSEA. Trimming at V came to 4 bases and at J to 6 bases, leaving 2 bases not matched to a gene. The CDR3 bases are TGCAGCGTTGGAGGACTAGCGGGGGCCGGGGAGCTGTTTTTT. It is translated as CSVGGLAGAGELFF.

CDR3 DNA sequence: TGCAGCGTTGGGACAGGGGATGGCTACACCTTC. As protein: CSVGTGDGYTF. This chain connects TRBV29-1 to TRBJ1-2; 9 bases line up with TRBD1. Germline CDR1 SQVTM, CDR2 ANQGSEA. This CDR3 contains 11 residues. V shed 4 bases, J shed 6 bases, and the junction held 0 bases outside the gene matches.

The genes are TRBV29-1 and TRBJ2-3; D is undetermined. This CDR3 spans 16 amino acids. Trimming took off 1 base at V and 2 bases at J, with 16 bases between the two ends. The germline CDR1 and CDR2 sequences are SQVTM and ANQGSEA. The DNA for the CDR3 is TGCAGCGTTGAAGTGCAGACCCTCTCATTCACAGATACGCAGTATTTT. This gives the protein CSVEVQTLSFTDTQYF.

This clone came up a few times. The gene calls are TRBV5-1 and TRBJ2-1; D is uncertain. Looked up from germline, CDR1 is SGHRS and CDR2 is YFSETQ. The CDR3 sequence is 18 residues long. V was pared by 3 bases and J by 7 bases, with 26 bases between. CDR3 sequence: CASSSTPDIGEGYNEQFF. The CDR3 nucleotides are TGCGCCAGCAGCTCGACCCCCGATATAGGAGAAGGTTATAATGAGCAGTTCTTC.

The chain links TRBV29-1 to TRBJ2-5; D is undetermined. This CDR3 comprises 16 residues. V shed 3 bases and J shed 0 bases, with 17 bases lying between them. Germline V gives CDR1 SQVTM, CDR2 ANQGSEA. The CDR3 DNA sequence: TGCAGCGTTGACACCCTGGGCACTCAGTACCAAGAGACCCAGTACTTC. Protein sequence: CSVDTLGTQYQETQYF.

This clone was observed a few times. The chain links TRBV18 to TRBJ1-1; D is unresolved. CDR1 and CDR2 from the germline V gene are KGHSH and LQKENI. This CDR3 has 14 amino acids. The V and J ends lost 3 bases and 3 bases respectively, with 11 bases between them. The chain's CDR3 is CASSPSEGHTEAFF. The CDR3 DNA reads TGTGCCAGCTCACCTTCGGAGGGTCACACTGAAGCTTTCTTT.